One sample yielded the 9 T cell receptor beta chains listed below, sequenced in a study of shared clonotypes between healthy human individuals. Sequenced by immunoSEQ multiplex PCR; TCRdb stores in-frame clones only, minus some. Among 2 million to 3 million clones, over 85% were seen once, and the ten largest hold over 0.12%. Sequencing used naive CD4+ T cells sorted from blood. Indicated subset: CD45RA+ positively selected. The receptors originated from a man aged 18 to 29 in good health.

The chain carries TRBV9 and TRBJ2-3; TRBD2 agrees at 9 bases. J lost 4 bases, V lost 4 bases, and 4 bases had no gene match. CDR1 and CDR2 from the germline V gene are SGDLS and YYNGEE. CDR3 length: 14 residues. Written as DNA, the CDR3 is TGTGCCAGCAGCTTTGTAGCGGGAGCAGATACGCAGTATTTT. Protein product: CASSFVAGADTQYF.

The rearrangement joins TRBV27 to TRBJ2-7, with 9 bases fitting TRBD1. J gave up 2 bases and V 9 bases, and 5 bases lay outside the gene matches. The CDR3 has 13 amino acids. Per germline, CDR1 MNHEY and CDR2 SMNVEV (reference sequence). DNA for the CDR3: TGTGCCAGTCGGACAGGGGCAGCCTACGAGCAGTACTTC. Encoded protein: CASRTGAAYEQYF.

The V gene is TRBV15, the J gene TRBJ2-5; D could derive from TRBD1 or TRBD2 (5 bases each). With 2 bases removed from V and 5 bases from J, the gap between germline ends came to 9 bases. This CDR3 has 13 residues. Germline CDR1 LNHNV, CDR2 YYDKDF (reference sequence). The CDR3 sequence is CATSRQGGETQYF. The CDR3 nucleotides are TGTGCCACCAGCAGACAGGGCGGGGAGACCCAGTACTTC.

The rearrangement joins TRBV7-9 to TRBJ1-4; D gene ambiguous. The CDR3 extends over 11 amino acids. The V end was cut by 2 bases, the J end by 8 bases, with 3 bases between. Germline CDR1 is SEHNR and CDR2 is FQNEAQ (reference sequence). This CDR3 reads CASSLWEKLFF. CDR3 coding DNA: TGTGCCAGCAGCTTATGGGAAAAACTGTTTTTT.

The chain carries TRBV6-1 and TRBJ2-6; D gene unclear. Germline V lookup: CDR1 MNHNS, CDR2 SASEGT. The CDR3 sequence is 15 residues long. V lost 5 bases and J 2 bases, leaving 10 bases between the germline ends. In DNA form, the CDR3 reads TGTGCCAGCAGTTCGCGCAAGGCTGGGGCCAACGTCCTGACTTTC. It is translated as CASSSRKAGANVLTF.

V gene TRBV5-1 combines with J gene TRBJ1-2, with TRBD1 matching over 7 bases. V shed 3 bases, J shed 1 base, and the junction held 6 bases outside the gene matches. Germline loops: CDR1 SGHRS, CDR2 YFSETQ. The CDR3 runs 15 residues. The CDR3 region is CASSYSGGGNYGYTF. CDR3 nucleotide sequence: TGCGCCAGCAGCTACTCAGGGGGTGGTAACTATGGCTACACCTTC.

The rearrangement joins TRBV28 to TRBJ1-2, with 10 bases lining up with TRBD1. With V trimmed by 7 bases and J by 8 bases, 13 bases remained unmatched. The CDR3 extends over 15 amino acids. Germline V lookup: CDR1 MDHEN, CDR2 SYDVKM. CDR3: CASTQTGGRRGGYTF. CDR3 DNA sequence: TGTGCCAGCACTCAGACAGGGGGCAGGCGCGGCGGCTACACCTTC.

The rearrangement joins TRBV19 to TRBJ2-3; TRBD2 aligns across 13 bases. This CDR3 spans 16 amino acids. Germline V lookup: CDR1 LNHDA, CDR2 SQIVND (reference sequence). V was pared by 1 base and J by 5 bases, with 3 bases of the junction left unmatched. The CDR3 nucleotides read TGTGCCAGTAGTATAGGAACTAGCGGGGGGGGAGATACGCAGTATTTT. As protein: CASSIGTSGGGDTQYF. Full variable domain (rest looked up from reference TRBV19 and TRBJ2-3): DGGITQSPKYLFRKEGQNVTLSCEQNLNHDAMYWYRQDPGQGLRLIYYSQIVNDFQKGDIAEGYSVSREKKESFPLTVTSAQKNPTAFYLCASSIGTSGGGDTQYFGPGTRLTVL.

The chain combines TRBV10-3 with TRBJ1-6; D not resolved. This CDR3 contains 13 residues. V was cut by 4 bases and J by 7 bases, with 8 bases left in between. The germline V gene has CDR1 ENHRY and CDR2 SYGVKD. The CDR3 here is CAISGARNSPLHF. The CDR3 coding sequence is TGTGCCATCAGTGGGGCTCGGAATTCACCCCTCCACTTT.